This T cell receptor beta chain was documented in a study of blood T cell repertoires in COVID-19. The method was immunoSEQ multiplex PCR; TCRdb's version includes in-frame clones alone and lacks a portion of them. The sample holds a few hundred thousand clones; roughly 88% are singletons and the top ten take less than 10%. Sequenced material: peripheral blood. The source is a man aged 18 to 30 with active or convalescent COVID-19.

The CDR3 DNA follows: TGTGCCAGCAGCCCCTCACGACTAGCGGGGGGCAGAAAGGATACGCAGTATTTT. The encoded protein is CASSPSRLAGGRKDTQYF. The V call is TRBV7-8, the J call TRBJ2-3, with 13 bases matching TRBD2. The germline CDR1 and CDR2 sequences are SGHVS and FQNEAQ. The junction had 14 bases not matched to a gene; V was cut back by 5 bases and J by 6 bases. The CDR3 runs 18 residues.